A single sample gave rise to the 2 T cell receptor beta chains below, sequenced in a study of T cells in Graves' hyperthyroidism and ophthalmopathy. Researchers amplified the TCR beta CDR3 regions from RNA transcripts. Carried out on the TCR CDR3, a first-round RT-PCR used the HTBI primer set. One entry per CDR3 protein results from TCRdb running MiXCR on the multiplex PCR reads. The data show about 400,000 distinct CDR3 sequences, with 14% to 15% seen just once and about 30% held by the top ten. Sequenced material: blood. These receptor sequences come from a woman aged 30 to 39 with Graves' hyperthyroidism.

The gene calls are TRBV4-1 and TRBJ2-7, with 8 positions matching TRBD1. The V gene's germline CDR1 is MGHRA and CDR2 YSYEKL. Trimming cost V 0 bases and J 5 bases; bases outside gene matches: 12. CDR3 size: 17 residues. DNA for the CDR3: TGCGCCAGCAGCCAAGAAACGACGGACAGGGCCCGCGACGAGCAGTACTTC. Amino acids: CASSQETTDRARDEQYF.

With respect to this clonotype: A much larger clone differs from this one at a single base, so this may be a read error. CDR3 residues: CASSGATGEQYF. Here the CDR3 DNA reads TGTGCCAGCAGTGGGGCAACCGGCGAGCAGTACTTC. The chain combines TRBV2 with TRBJ2-7; D call uncertain. Deletions cut 4 bases from V and 6 bases from J, with 10 bases between. There are 12 residues in the CDR3. Germline CDR1 reads SNHLY; CDR2 reads FYNNEI.